The rows below give T cell receptor beta chains drawn from one sample of a study of blood T cell repertoires in COVID-19. TCRdb's table, derived via immunoSEQ multiplex PCR, lists solely in-frame clones and lacks some. The top ten clones hold 10% to 14% of a sample with approximately 130,000 clones, around 80% of them seen once. Sequenced sample: peripheral blood. The origin of the receptors is a human donor in a cohort sampled during active COVID-19. The conserved cysteine and the conserved F or W are not part of the CDR3 here.

V gene	J gene	CDR3 protein
TRBV6-1	TRBJ1-1	ASSEALRTGWTEAF
TRBV6-6	TRBJ2-2	ASSYTGTGKTGELF
TRBV3-1/TRBV3-2	TRBJ2-7	ATERGGSYEQY
TRBV19	TRBJ2-3	ASSISRDTDTQY
TRBV6-5	TRBJ2-7	ASSLAGSTYEQY
TRBV27	TRBJ2-2	ASSLLFGEGTGELF
TRBV6-5	TRBJ2-7	ASSPGTGASEQY
TRBV19	TRBJ1-6	ASKTDRVSSPLH
TRBV9	TRBJ2-2	ASSAAPTSGGTGELF
TRBV6-5	TRBJ1-1	ASKGQMNTEAF
TRBV6-5	TRBJ2-7	ASSFGTGVSYEQY
TRBV28	TRBJ1-5	ASSFQGLGNQPQH
TRBV30	TRBJ2-1	AWAQDHNEQF
TRBV7-2	TRBJ2-7	ASSLVGTLTYEQY
TRBV7-3	TRBJ2-3	ASSPAQGADTQY
TRBV18	TRBJ1-4	ASSRGRGDEKLF
TRBV10-2	TRBJ2-7	ASSESGGAYEQY
TRBV7-9	TRBJ2-2	ASSPGGGINTGELF
TRBV10-2	TRBJ2-7	ASRDGTGGSYEQY
TRBV27	TRBJ2-6	ASSLSGQGPGANVLT
TRBV7-6	TRBJ1-3	ASSSTGSGNTIY
TRBV9	TRBJ1-1	ASSVEGSANTEAF
TRBV29-1	TRBJ2-2	SVVTGTFTGELF
TRBV27	TRBJ1-3	ASSLGPNGNTIY
TRBV7-7	TRBJ2-3	ASSSTSGAADTQY
TRBV25-1	TRBJ1-2	ASSDGQSGYT
TRBV9	TRBJ2-7	ASSVGGSAYEQY
TRBV6-5	TRBJ2-5	ASSYSYTSGEETQY
TRBV6-5	TRBJ2-5	ASRTGQETQY
TRBV12-3/TRBV12-4	TRBJ2-7	ASRPGGYEQY
TRBV7-6	TRBJ2-1	ASSSGTRGTYNEQF
TRBV3-1/TRBV3-2	TRBJ2-7	ASSPVPGAYEQY
TRBV7-9	TRBJ2-3	ASSSGTGRGADTQY
TRBV19	TRBJ2-7	ASRQGYEQY
TRBV4-1	TRBJ1-5	ASSQDDRAGGQPQH
TRBV9	TRBJ2-2	ASSRASGHTGELF
TRBV19	TRBJ1-4	ASSQAANEKLF
TRBV6-7	TRBJ1-1	ASSSPSRDTEAF
TRBV7-6	TRBJ2-1	ASSQLGGRSSYNEQF
TRBV7-9	TRBJ1-4	ASSSGSLENEKLF
TRBV10-3	TRBJ1-1	AISETVNTEAF
TRBV5-1	TRBJ2-2	ASGTDTGQATGELF
TRBV18	TRBJ1-1	ASSLIGTLNTEAF
TRBV29-1	TRBJ2-7	SVESWRRNEQY
TRBV7-8	TRBJ2-7	ASSLAGRVGPYEQY
TRBV6-1	TRBJ1-4	ASSDSGEMSEKLF
TRBV6-5	TRBJ2-7	ASSRTGFSEQY
TRBV3-1/TRBV3-2	TRBJ2-7	ASSQDATGSYEQY
TRBV6-5	TRBJ1-5	ASRLGGGDQPQH
TRBV6-5	TRBJ1-1	ASSYTTWTGGSEAF
TRBV5-5	TRBJ1-3	ASSLGGGGNTIY
TRBV5-6	TRBJ1-6	ASSLSFPGSPLH
TRBV5-1	TRBJ2-7	ASSSIPTDPHEQY
TRBV30	TRBJ2-7	AWTRTKGGPSGQY
TRBV28	TRBJ1-5	ASSSNRVGAYQPQH
TRBV2	TRBJ2-7	ASMGQGGNYEQY
TRBV4-1	TRBJ2-5	ASSQSRGGVETQY
TRBV3-1/TRBV3-2	TRBJ1-5	ASSQGGVNQPQH
TRBV2	TRBJ1-1	ASNNREGNTEAF